These 12 T cell receptor beta chains came from one sample sequenced in a study of blood T cell repertoires in COVID-19. Sequencing was performed with immunoSEQ multiplex PCR; in TCRdb, only in-frame clones are kept and a portion is missing. This sample has tens of thousands of clones; 80% to 90% occur once, and the top ten carry about a tenth. Input material: peripheral blood. Every receptor here comes from a human donor in a cohort sampled during active COVID-19.

V usage is TRBV2 and J usage is TRBJ2-5, with D perhaps TRBD2 (5 bases). Trimming took 2 bases from V and 2 from J, leaving 15 bases between them. This CDR3 comprises 16 residues. The germline V gene encodes CDR1 SNHLY and CDR2 FYNNEI. The CDR3 nucleotides are TGTGCCAGCAGTGAAACGGGGTGGGTTCAGCAAGAGACCCAGTACTTC. Translating gives CASSETGWVQQETQYF.

The chain carries TRBV15 and TRBJ2-7, with D possibly TRBD2 on 6 matching bases. The CDR3 sequence is 16 residues long. CDR1 is LNHNV, CDR2 YYDKDF, per germline (reference sequence). V was pared by 1 base and J by 5 bases, with 18 bases between. The CDR3 DNA sequence: TGTGCCACCAGCAGAGGGGATGGCGGGCGGGGACACGAGCAGTACTTC. Translating gives CATSRGDGGRGHEQYF. Variable domain in full (rest from reference TRBV15 and TRBJ2-7): DAMVIQNPRYQVTQFGKPVTLSCSQTLNHNVMYWYQQKSSQAPKLLFHYYDKDFNNEADTPDNFQSRRPNTSFCFLDIRSPGLGDTAMYLCATSRGDGGRGHEQYFGPGTRLTVT.

The chain has TRBV6-6 and TRBJ1-2, with D perhaps TRBD1 (6 bases). CDR1 MNHNY and CDR2 SVGAGI come from the germline V gene (reference sequence). V was cut by 0 bases and J by 2 bases, with 10 bases left in between. The CDR3 is 15 residues long. The CDR3 DNA reads TGTGCCAGCAGTTACTCAGGGGGTTCCAACTATGGCTACACCTTC. Its protein is CASSYSGGSNYGYTF.

The CDR3 region is CASSGATGFFGQPQHF. In DNA form, the CDR3 reads TGTGCCAGCAGCGGAGCGACAGGTTTTTTCGGTCAGCCCCAGCATTTT. The V and J genes are TRBV25-1 and TRBJ1-5; the D gene is possibly TRBD1 (6 bases). Germline V gene sequence: CDR1 MGHDK, CDR2 SYGVNS. V dropped 6 bases and J dropped 6 bases, with 21 bases sitting between them. The CDR3 runs 16 residues.

The V and J genes are TRBV5-4 and TRBJ2-2; TRBD1 matches at 7 bases. Trimming took 4 bases from V and 6 from J; bases not matched to a gene: 12. Germline assignment: CDR1 SGHNT and CDR2 YYREEE (reference sequence). The CDR3 spans 16 residues. CDR3 in amino acids: CASSTRQGIRSGELFF. CDR3 DNA: TGTGCCAGCAGCACCCGACAGGGAATTCGGTCCGGGGAGCTGTTTTTT.

This clone has only a few counts. The rearrangement links TRBV15 to TRBJ1-5; 7 bases map to TRBD1. The CDR3 runs to 21 residues. In germline, CDR1 is LNHNV, CDR2 YYDKDF (reference sequence). V dropped 0 bases and J dropped 4; count of bases not matched to a gene: 21. CDR3 bases: TGTGCCACCAGCAGAGATTCCGACCGGACAGGCCCTGCAGGACCGAATCAGCCCCAGCATTTT. This encodes CATSRDSDRTGPAGPNQPQHF.

V and J are TRBV9 and TRBJ1-1, with a possible D match to TRBD1 (5 bases). Germline V CDR1 and CDR2: SGDLS, YYNGEE. V was shortened by 3 bases and J by 7 bases, with 22 bases between the two germline ends. The CDR3 has 16 residues. In nucleotides, the CDR3 is TGTGCCAGCAGCGGATCGTCGGATCCCAGGGAGGGTGAAGCTTTCTTT. Encoded protein: CASSGSSDPREGEAFF.

This rearrangement joins TRBV5-6 to TRBJ2-7; TRBD1 aligns across 9 bases. CDR3 length: 15 amino acids. The junction had 9 bases not matched to a gene; V was cut back by 4 bases and J by 4 bases. Looked up from germline, CDR1 is SGHDT and CDR2 is YYEEEE. The CDR3 loop reads CASSPVGQGLYEQYF. The CDR3, as DNA: TGTGCCAGCAGCCCAGTGGGACAGGGACTTTACGAGCAGTACTTC.

This clone appeared once. V gene TRBV6-5 combines with J gene TRBJ1-6, with 8 bases fitting TRBD1. This CDR3 has 15 amino acids. Germline V gene sequence: CDR1 MNHEY, CDR2 SVGAGI. Unmatched junction bases numbered 10, after V lost 6 bases and J lost 9 bases. CDR3 sequence: CASRVDGQGSSPLHF. In nucleotides, the CDR3 is TGTGCCAGCAGGGTTGATGGACAGGGTAGTTCACCCCTCCACTTT.

The rearrangement joins TRBV5-1 to TRBJ1-3, with TRBD1 identical over 8 bases. The germline V gene encodes CDR1 SGHRS and CDR2 YFSETQ. The CDR3 runs 16 residues. V dropped 4 bases and J dropped 8; count of bases not matched to a gene: 14. CDR3 DNA: TGCGCCAGCAGCCCCAAGACGGGACAGGCCGGGGACACCATATATTTT. Its protein is CASSPKTGQAGDTIYF.

The chain uses TRBV29-1 and TRBJ2-7, with 10 bases lining up with TRBD1. This CDR3 is built from 14 residues. Germline CDR1 is SQVTM and CDR2 is ANQGSEA. Trimming cost V 4 bases and J 2 bases; bases outside gene matches: 5. In DNA form, the CDR3 reads TGCAGCGTTGGTCGGACAGGGGGGCCCTACGAGCAGTACTTC. It codes for CSVGRTGGPYEQYF.

Here the CDR3 reads CAISLQGTEAFF. Here the CDR3 DNA reads TGTGCCATCAGCCTACAGGGCACTGAAGCTTTCTTT. The chain couples TRBV10-3 to TRBJ1-1, with D maybe TRBD1 (6 bases). The V end was cut by 6 bases, the J end by 4 bases, with 9 bases between. This CDR3 comprises 12 residues. Germline-derived CDR1 and CDR2 are ENHRY and SYGVKD.